The source of this TCR beta chain is a study of beta chain features in type 1 diabetes (dated by TCRdb to 2016 to 2018). With regard to the full study: Mean age, gender distribution, total cell number and subset yield did not differ between patients and healthy donors. Regulatory and stem cell-like memory subsets were obtained from only 8 patients and roughly 8 healthy donors, while naive and central memory subsets were obtained from all 28 donors. A total of around 110,000,000 sorted cells were examined across all samples, and RNA yield correlated strongly with the number of cells per subset. The study compared TCRB repertoires of sorted circulating CD4+ T cell subsets between recently diagnosed type 1 diabetes patients and matched healthy donors. The study at large found these results: Type 1 diabetes patients showed a moderate but significant shortening of TCRB CDR3 length in all four CD4+ subsets. Because small numbers of individuals were included in the HLA sub-analyses, any influence of HLA type on TCRB rearrangement was left unresolved. Patients with type 1 diabetes made fewer insertions and deleted more nucleotides at VDJ recombination sites, implying thymic rearrangement abnormalities. Sequencing cDNA rather than genomic DNA could over-represent highly expressing activated cells, although activation and CD3 levels did not differ between groups. Shorter templates might have been favored by PCR, but patient and control samples were amplified and corrected together, so both groups would have been affected equally by any skew. Naive, central memory and regulatory TCRB repertoires appeared more similar among patients than among healthy donors.

Each donor gave one peripheral blood draw, averaging approximately 120 mL, which was collected into heparinised tubes. Using a panel that included CD45RO, CCR7, CD25, CD127, CD95 and CD27, naive, central memory, regulatory and stem cell-like memory CD4+ T cells were sorted on a BD FACSAria II. All sorted populations exceeded 98% purity. PBMCs were separated immediately by Lymphoprep density gradient centrifugation and were stained directly, without being cultured. Samples were stained and sorted in pairs, with one healthy donor and one patient per experiment, so that batch effects were minimized. The entire isolated RNA was reverse transcribed using the High Capacity cDNA Reverse Transcription Kit, and thus expressed TCRB transcripts were sequenced. Deep immunoSEQ sequencing was performed on naive, central memory and regulatory T cell samples, with an average of roughly 4 million total reads per sample. After sorted cells were lysed in RLT buffer, RNA was extracted with DNase-treated RNeasy Micro or Mini kits, with the choice depending on cell number. Each cell subset was processed on its own to prevent cross-contamination, while patient and healthy donor samples were processed together. The immunoSEQ multiplex PCR was used to amplify TCRB sequences from cDNA, generating 87-bp fragments that spanned the CDR3 region. Sequencing of the amplicons was done on the Illumina HiSeq platform. As for how the authors treated the data: Synthetic template baselines were used to correct PCR bias computationally, reads within Hamming distance 2 were collapsed together, and singletons that could not be merged were discarded. Reads were aligned against IMGT to assign V, D and J genes, CDR3 length and insertions or deletions at six rearrangement sites. Within each subset, clonotype counts were normalized to sorted cell number, after which true diversity and Gini coefficients were computed with the tcR R package. The overlap coefficient, calculated on TCRB nucleotide sequences, was used to measure repertoire sharing. Out-of-frame TCRB sequences from naive cells were analyzed as a proxy for the pre-selection repertoire. Not all clones reach the TCRdb copy of this immuneACCESS table, which keeps in-frame sequences only. Checked studies attribute under half of the gap to unresolved V genes and leave the rest unexplained. The V and J calls and clone size are taken from that table; D and trimming were inferred from the DNA. The sample table holds hundreds of thousands of clones, of which roughly 12% were seen once. Around 0.015% of the sample belongs to the ten largest clones.

Per the germline V gene, SNHLY is the CDR1 and FYNNEI is the CDR2. The CDR3, cysteine through phenylalanine, is 12 amino acids long. The kept DNA is CDR3 alone, 36 bases in frame from the first base. V is trimmed back by 8 bases and J by 5 bases, and the junction contains 4 bases that no gene match accounts for. Note on this clone: The antigen it binds to is not known. Per-base quality was not reported, and no clone a single base away is much larger than it.

The source of this sequence is a man aged 18 to 29 in good health. Sequenced input: naive CD4+ T cells from blood. The sample's cell subset or site, from its label and the paper: true naive CD4+ T cells. This receptor chain uses TRBV2 and TRBJ2-7; 9 bases in the middle match TRBD2. The CDR3 region reads CASSGTSNEQYF. DNA sequence: TGTGCCAGCTCGGGGACTAGCAACGAGCAGTACTTC.